These T cell receptor beta chains were read from a single sample in a study of CD8+ T cells in alopecia areata. Repertoires were generated with immunoSEQ multiplex PCR, while TCRdb's copy carries only in-frame clones and drops some. The sample lists approximately 280,000 clones, 55% to 70% occurring once. Sample: CD4+ T cells sorted from blood, taken at week 24, from a patient treated with tofacitinib. Receptors originate from a human donor with alopecia areata. The CDR3 runs from the conserved cysteine through the conserved F or W. A D gene is named only where the DNA matches it firmly. Rows may omit the clone size; those that give it use once, few, many or a size class.

J | D | size | V | CDR3 | DNA
TRBJ2-3 | - | few | TRBV12-5 | CASGDVTDTQYF | TGTGCTAGCGGCGACGTCACAGATACGCAGTATTTT
TRBJ2-7 | - | - | TRBV7-9 | CASNTGRRQTFGDEQYF | TGTGCCAGCAACACCGGAAGGCGGCAGACGTTCGGCGACGAGCAGTACTTC
TRBJ1-6 | TRBD1 | once | TRBV27 | CASSLGQGFNNSPLHF | TGTGCCAGCAGTTTAGGACAGGGGTTCAATAATTCACCCCTCCACTTT
TRBJ1-2 | TRBD1 | many | TRBV29-1 | CSVEAPGGPGYTF | TGCAGCGTTGAAGCCCCAGGGGGCCCTGGCTACACCTTC
TRBJ2-5 | TRBD2 | - | TRBV9 | CASSVAASGEKTQYF | TGTGCCAGCAGCGTAGCGGCTAGCGGGGAAAAGACCCAGTACTTC
TRBJ2-5 | - | - | TRBV9 | CASSVTGDGGTQYF | TGTGCCAGCAGCGTAACCGGGGACGGTGGGACCCAGTACTTC
TRBJ2-6 | - | - | TRBV7-2 | CASSLKTVGVAGANVLTF | TGTGCCAGCAGCTTAAAGACGGTCGGGGTTGCTGGGGCCAACGTCCTGACTTTC
TRBJ2-6 | - | - | TRBV5-1 | CASSWALRAGANVLTF | TGCGCCAGCAGCTGGGCCCTCAGGGCTGGGGCCAACGTCCTGACTTTC
TRBJ2-3 | - | - | TRBV10-3 | CAISEASTQYF | TGTGCCATCAGTGAGGCGAGTACGCAGTATTTT
TRBJ1-5 | - | - | TRBV28 | CASRRVTANQPQHF | TGTGCCAGCAGACGCGTGACAGCCAATCAGCCCCAGCATTTT
TRBJ1-1 | - | - | TRBV18 | CASSPLMDNTEAFF | TGTGCCAGCTCACCATTAATGGATAACACTGAAGCTTTCTTT
TRBJ1-5 | TRBD1 | few | TRBV7-8 | CASSATGVGNQPQHF | TGTGCCAGCAGCGCCACAGGGGTTGGCAATCAGCCCCAGCATTTT
TRBJ2-5 | - | - | TRBV5-1 | CASGLQGMGETQYF | TGCGCCAGCGGACTCCAGGGGATGGGGGAGACCCAGTACTTC
TRBJ2-2 | TRBD1 | few | TRBV29-1 | CSVLPGQGQLFF | TGCAGCGTGCTACCGGGACAGGGACAGCTGTTTTTT
TRBJ1-5 | - | - | TRBV14 | CASSSLGTHYSNQPQHF | TGTGCCAGCAGCTCTTTGGGGACACATTATAGCAATCAGCCCCAGCATTTT